Below, 20 T cell receptor beta chains from the same sample are listed, as sequenced in a study of blood T cell repertoires in COVID-19. Assay used: immunoSEQ multiplex PCR; TCRdb lists only in-frame clones, some missing. Found here are hundreds of thousands of clones, about 83% of them singletons; the top ten hold 8.2%. Sequencing was done on a sample of peripheral blood. These receptors originate from a woman between 50 and 59 years old with acute or convalescent COVID-19.

The chain has TRBV6-5 and TRBJ1-6, with D possibly being TRBD1 (6 bases). The CDR3 spans 13 residues. CDR1 and CDR2 from the germline V gene are MNHEY and SVGAGI. Trimming removed 8 bases at V and 7 bases at J, with 12 bases between. The CDR3 here is CASPAGENSPLHF. The CDR3 bases are TGTGCCAGCCCGGCAGGGGAAAATTCACCCCTCCACTTT.

The chain combines TRBV11-2 with TRBJ2-7; tentative D call: TRBD2 (6 bases). Trimming cost V 2 bases and J 0 bases, with 11 bases left between them. The CDR3 is 15 amino acids. The V gene's germline CDR1 is SGHAT and CDR2 FQNNGV. The CDR3 loop is CASSLWEEGSYEQYF. The CDR3 DNA reads TGTGCCAGCAGCTTATGGGAGGAAGGCTCCTACGAGCAGTACTTC.

The rearrangement links TRBV5-5 to TRBJ2-6, with D tentatively TRBD1 (7 bases). V was cut by 4 bases and J by 2 bases, with 16 bases left in between. The CDR3 totals 17 residues. CDR1 is SGHKS, CDR2 YYEKEE, per germline (reference sequence). The CDR3 sequence: CASSLAGQLAGANVLTF. The CDR3 nucleotides read TGTGCCAGCAGCCTTGCGGGACAGCTAGCTGGGGCCAACGTCCTGACTTTC.

This clone was observed a single time. The chain is built from TRBV28 and TRBJ2-5; possibly TRBD1 for D (5 bases). This CDR3 is 15 amino acids long. Germline CDR1 and CDR2: MDHEN and SYDVKM. Trimming cost V 7 bases and J 1 base, with 16 bases left between them. CDR3 loop: CASTPDRRGQETQYF. In nucleotides, the CDR3 is TGTGCCAGCACCCCGGACCGAAGGGGCCAAGAGACCCAGTACTTC.

The rearrangement links TRBV10-3 to TRBJ2-3, with a tentative D call TRBD2 (5 bases). The germline V gene has CDR1 ENHRY and CDR2 SYGVKD. Trimming took off 7 bases at V and 5 bases at J, with 16 bases between the two ends. CDR3 length: 14 residues. In DNA form, the CDR3 reads TGTGCCATCAAGGCCTCCGGGGATGGAGATACGCAGTATTTT. Encoded protein: CAIKASGDGDTQYF.

There are a few counts of this clone. The chain links TRBV7-9 to TRBJ2-7; 11 bases match TRBD2. The CDR3 is 15 residues long. The J segment lost 2 bases and the V segment lost 0 bases, leaving 0 bases of the junction unmatched. The germline V gene has CDR1 SEHNR and CDR2 FQNEAQ (reference sequence). The CDR3 DNA reads TGTGCCAGCAGCTTAGCGGGACTAGCGGCCTACGAGCAGTACTTC. This codes for CASSLAGLAAYEQYF.

The V and J genes are TRBV7-2 and TRBJ2-1, with D tentatively TRBD2 (5 bases). Germline values: CDR1 SGHTA, CDR2 FQGNSA. The V gene lost 5 bases and the J gene lost 6 bases, with 17 bases spanning the gap. The CDR3 contains 15 residues. The CDR3 sequence: CASSQGLLGFNEQFF. DNA of the CDR3: TGTGCCAGCAGCCAAGGACTTCTAGGGTTCAATGAGCAGTTCTTC.

This chain joins TRBV24-1 and TRBJ2-2; 11 bases are shared with TRBD1. The germline V gene has CDR1 KGHDR and CDR2 SFDVKD. J gave up 6 bases and V 3 bases, and 17 bases lay outside the gene matches. This CDR3 comprises 20 residues. The CDR3 reads CATSDPGQGAYGRGAGELFF. CDR3 coding DNA: TGTGCCACCAGTGATCCTGGACAGGGGGCGTATGGGAGAGGGGCCGGGGAGCTGTTTTTT.

The chain links TRBV7-2 to TRBJ2-7; 12 bases align to TRBD1. V dropped 3 bases and J dropped 4; count of bases not matched to a gene: 16. Germline V lookup: CDR1 SGHTA, CDR2 FQGNSA. The CDR3 runs to 19 residues. The CDR3 reads CASSLAGTGGVPIQYEQYF. Here the CDR3 DNA reads TGTGCCAGCAGCTTGGCCGGGACAGGGGGCGTCCCAATCCAATACGAGCAGTACTTC.

The chain carries TRBV6-5 and TRBJ1-2; possibly TRBD1 for D (6 bases). This CDR3 region has 14 residues. The germline V and J ends were trimmed by 6 bases and 5 bases, with 16 bases remaining between them. Germline V gene sequence: CDR1 MNHEY, CDR2 SVGAGI. The CDR3 bases are TGTGCCAGCAGCCCGGCAGGGGAAGGGTATGGCTACACCTTC. It encodes CASSPAGEGYGYTF.

The chain uses TRBV28 and TRBJ2-4, with 9 bases that match TRBD1. There are 16 residues in the CDR3. Losses at the gene ends were 5 bases for V and 3 bases for J; bases not matched to a gene: 8. Germline V gives CDR1 MDHEN, CDR2 SYDVKM. In nucleotides, the CDR3 is TGTGCCAGCAGTCTTCTTGGGACAGGGAACAAAAACATTCAGTACTTC. It is translated as CASSLLGTGNKNIQYF.

This clone was observed a single time. The chain joins TRBV28 to TRBJ2-7; maybe TRBD1 (5 bases). This CDR3 spans 15 amino acids. The V gene's germline CDR1 is MDHEN and CDR2 SYDVKM. V was cut by 3 bases and J by 3 bases, with 15 bases left in between. CDR3 sequence: CASSFHPRVGYEQYF. CDR3 in DNA: TGTGCCAGCAGTTTCCATCCCAGGGTGGGCTACGAGCAGTACTTC.

The V and J genes are TRBV6-1 and TRBJ2-5; D is possibly TRBD2 (6 bases). CDR1 and CDR2 (germline): MNHNS, SASEGT. V was clipped by 1 base and J by 5 bases, with 17 bases between them. CDR3 length equals 16 residues. CDR3 DNA: TGTGCCAGCAGTGAAGTTGGGTCGGGAGTACCGGAGACCCAGTACTTC. Translated: CASSEVGSGVPETQYF.

This sequence joins TRBV29-1 and TRBJ2-1, with 7 bases aligning to TRBD1. Germline values: CDR1 SQVTM, CDR2 ANQGSEA. CDR3 length: 14 residues. The J segment lost 0 bases and the V segment lost 3 bases, leaving 2 bases of the junction unmatched. CDR3 sequence reads: CSVDRGSSYNEQFF. The CDR3 DNA sequence: TGCAGCGTTGACAGGGGGAGCTCCTACAATGAGCAGTTCTTC.

CDR3 coding DNA: TGTGCCAGTAGTACCCCCCTCACTGGTGCTATAGCCAAAAACATTCAGTACTTC. Its translation: CASSTPLTGAIAKNIQYF. This chain joins TRBV19 and TRBJ2-4, with D hard to call. This CDR3 is 18 amino acids long. Trimming cost V 4 bases and J 0 bases, with 19 bases left between them. The germline V gene has CDR1 LNHDA and CDR2 SQIVND (reference sequence).

The chain recombines TRBV9 with TRBJ2-5, with 12 bases identical to TRBD2. Germline V CDR1 and CDR2: SGDLS, YYNGEE. This CDR3 comprises 16 residues. Germline trimming cut 0 bases from V and 5 bases from J; bases unmatched to any gene: 5. The CDR3 protein is CASSVGTSGTGETQYF. CDR3 DNA: TGTGCCAGCAGCGTAGGGACTAGCGGGACTGGGGAGACCCAGTACTTC. The full variable domain, in which reference TRBV9 and TRBJ2-5 provide the parts outside the CDR3, is DSGVTQTPKHLITATGQRVTLRCSPRSGDLSVYWYQQSLDQGLQFLIQYYNGEERAKGNILERFSAQQFPDLHSELNLSSLELGDSALYFCASSVGTSGTGETQYFGPGTRLLVL.

The chain uses TRBV10-3 and TRBJ2-7, with 7 bases identical to TRBD1. CDR1 and CDR2 (germline): ENHRY, SYGVKD. Germline trimming cut 5 bases from V and 6 bases from J; bases unmatched to any gene: 13. CDR3 size: 15 residues. This CDR3 is CAISSGQSGSGEQYF. CDR3 sequence (DNA): TGTGCCATCAGTTCGGGACAGAGCGGCTCAGGCGAGCAGTACTTC.

The V gene is TRBV2, the J gene TRBJ1-5, with TRBD1 matching over 7 bases. Losses at the gene ends were 2 bases for V and 1 base for J; bases not matched to a gene: 2. CDR1 is SNHLY, CDR2 FYNNEI, per germline. The CDR3 loop spans 15 amino acids. The CDR3 DNA is TGTGCCAGCAGTGAACAGGGGGTAAGCAATCAGCCCCAGCATTTT. The encoded protein is CASSEQGVSNQPQHF.

The chain joins TRBV24-1 to TRBJ2-3; 7 bases align to TRBD2. Germline trimming cut 5 bases from V and 2 bases from J; bases unmatched to any gene: 6. This CDR3 contains 15 residues. Germline CDR1 and CDR2: KGHDR and SFDVKD. As DNA, the CDR3 is TGTGCCACCAGTGCGCGCGGGAGAACCACAGATACGCAGTATTTT. It yields the protein CATSARGRTTDTQYF.

The rearrangement uses TRBV12-3 or TRBV12-4 and TRBJ1-2; unclear D gene. This CDR3 is 13 amino acids long. Trimming took 3 bases from V and 9 from J, leaving 14 bases between them. CDR3 sequence: CASSFSGRESYTF. CDR3 DNA sequence: TGTGCCAGCAGTTTTAGTGGGAGGGAAAGCTACACCTTC.